Below are 3 T cell receptor beta chains sequenced from a single sample in a study of a mutant IDH1 vaccine in newly diagnosed glioma. The antigens of these receptors remain unknown. Described time point: week 47, end of study. Doses of 300 ug of mutant IDH1 20-mer peptide were given with topical imiquimod. The table came from immunoSEQ multiplex PCR; TCRdb's copy has only in-frame clones and leaves some out. The sample has about 94,000 clones; roughly 89% are singletons. Here the sequenced sample was PBMCs, taken from a glioma patient whose treatment included an IDH1 peptide vaccine. These receptors were collected from a woman aged 50 to 60 with glioma.

The chain carries TRBV21-1 and TRBJ1-2. TRBV21-1 is deemed a pseudogene. The CDR3 runs to 14 residues. The DNA of the CDR3 is TGTGCCCCCGCCCTGAAGGAAACCCTGCTGGGCTACACCTTC. Its translation is CAPALKETLLGYTF.

This clone was observed a single time. This sequence joins TRBV2 and TRBJ2-5; D is unresolved. Germline V gene data show CDR1 as SNHLY and CDR2 as FYNNEI. The CDR3 covers 14 residues. The germline V and J ends were trimmed by 1 base and 5 bases, with 11 bases remaining between them. CDR3 residues: CASSEGQSGETQYF. The CDR3 DNA is TGTGCCAGCAGTGAAGGGCAGTCCGGGGAGACCCAGTACTTC.

CDR3 bases: TGTGCCAGCAGTCCTAAGATCAAAACAGGGGACGAGCAGTACTTC. Translating gives CASSPKIKTGDEQYF. The chain couples TRBV6-6 to TRBJ2-7; 7 bases fit TRBD1. Germline loops: CDR1 MNHNY, CDR2 SVGAGI (reference sequence). This CDR3 is 15 amino acids long. The V segment lost 5 bases and the J segment 5 bases; nucleotides outside the gene matches: 12.